The 26 T cell receptor beta chains below come from one sample, sequenced in a study of technical replicates of blood from a handful of donors. Profiled with immunoSEQ multiplex PCR; TCRdb holds only in-frame clones, not every one. The sample holds 55,000 to 75,000 clones, roughly 91% seen once. Sequencing was done on a sample of PBMCs. Source of these receptors: a human donor in good health. Some clones in this sample may be carry-over from other donors' samples.

The chain links TRBV4-2 to TRBJ1-2; possibly TRBD1 for D (6 bases). The CDR3 sequence is 17 residues long. Germline CDR1 LGHNA, CDR2 YNFKEQ. V dropped 0 bases and J dropped 7 bases, with 21 bases sitting between them. The CDR3 here is CASSQDARDTSGGGYTF. The CDR3 coding sequence is TGTGCCAGCAGCCAAGATGCCCGGGACACCTCGGGAGGTGGCTACACCTTC.

The chain couples TRBV5-1 to TRBJ2-2; 7 bases map to TRBD2. There are 15 residues in the CDR3. Germline V lookup: CDR1 SGHRS, CDR2 YFSETQ. V dropped 5 bases and J dropped 4; count of bases not matched to a gene: 8. The CDR3 spells CASSPRGSVTGELFF. In nucleotides, the CDR3 is TGCGCCAGCAGTCCGCGGGGGTCGGTCACCGGGGAGCTGTTTTTT.

The chain links TRBV5-6 to TRBJ1-2, with a tentative D call TRBD1 (6 bases). V dropped 5 bases and J dropped 2 bases, with 10 bases sitting between them. The CDR3 spans 13 residues. Germline CDR1 and CDR2: SGHDT and YYEEEE. CDR3 loop: CASRKGENYGYTF. The CDR3, as DNA: TGTGCCAGCAGGAAGGGGGAAAACTATGGCTACACCTTC. The full variable domain, in which reference TRBV5-6 and TRBJ1-2 provide the parts outside the CDR3, is DAGVTQSPTHLIKTRGQQVTLRCSPKSGHDTVSWYQQALGQGPQFIFQYYEEEERQRGNFPDRFSGHQFPNYSSELNVNALLLGDSALYLCASRKGENYGYTFGSGTRLTVV.

The chain carries TRBV7-8 and TRBJ2-7, with D perhaps matching TRBD2 (6 bases). This CDR3 comprises 13 residues. V was pared by 6 bases and J by 3 bases, with 12 bases between. Germline V gene lookup returns CDR1 SGHVS and CDR2 FQNEAQ. This chain's CDR3 is CASSRGGGYEQYF. For the CDR3, the DNA is TGTGCCAGCAGTAGGGGAGGTGGCTACGAGCAGTACTTC.

The chain recombines TRBV6-6 with TRBJ2-1; 10 nucleotides agree with TRBD2. Per the germline V gene, CDR1 is MNHNY and CDR2 is SVGAGI (reference sequence). The V gene end was trimmed by 2 bases and the J gene end by 9 bases; junction bases not matched to a gene: 7. The CDR3 loop spans 15 amino acids. For the CDR3, the DNA is TGTGCCAGCAGTTACGAGTCTAGCGGGGGTGGTGAGCAGTTCTTC. Amino acids: CASSYESSGGGEQFF.

CDR3 coding DNA: TGTGCCTGGAGTGTACTTCCGTTAGCGGGAGGGCCCTACGAGCAGTACTTC. Protein product: CAWSVLPLAGGPYEQYF. This rearrangement joins TRBV30 to TRBJ2-7; 11 nucleotides align to TRBD2. Trimming took 0 bases from V and 2 from J; bases not matched to a gene: 9. Germline V CDR1 and CDR2: GTSNPN, SVGIG (reference sequence). The CDR3 is 17 residues long. Full variable domain (outside the CDR3, taken from reference TRBV30 and TRBJ2-7): SQTIHQWPATLVQPVGSPLSLECTVEGTSNPNLYWYRQAAGRGLQLLFYSVGIGQISSEVPQNLSASRPQDRQFILSSKKLLLSDSGFYLCAWSVLPLAGGPYEQYFGPGTRLTVT.

V is TRBV7-9 and J is TRBJ1-3, with TRBD1 matching over 12 bases. CDR3 size: 16 residues. V was clipped by 4 bases and J by 3 bases; unmatched bases: 4. Germline CDR1 reads SEHNR; CDR2 reads FQNEAQ (reference sequence). CDR3 sequence reads: CASSSGTGGNGNTIYF. CDR3 sequence (DNA): TGTGCCAGCAGCTCCGGGACAGGGGGCAATGGAAACACCATATATTTT.

The chain couples TRBV7-8 to TRBJ2-5; 11 bases are a match to TRBD2. The V gene end was trimmed by 3 bases and the J gene end by 0 bases; junction bases not matched to a gene: 9. Germline lookup yields CDR1 SGHVS and CDR2 FQNEAQ. The CDR3 is 18 residues long. Written as DNA, the CDR3 is TGTGCCAGCAGCTTGCCTAGCGGGGGGTTATCGTACCAAGAGACCCAGTACTTC. Its translation is CASSLPSGGLSYQETQYF. Complete variable domain (other parts from reference TRBV7-8 and TRBJ2-5): GAGVSQSPRYKVAKRGQDVALRCDPISGHVSLFWYQQALGQGPEFLTYFQNEAQLDKSGLPSDRFFAERPEGSVSTLKIQRTQQEDSAVYLCASSLPSGGLSYQETQYFGPGTRLLVL.

The J gene is TRBJ2-5, the V gene TRBV4-1, with a weak D call TRBD1 (5 bases). Trimming took off 0 bases at V and 4 bases at J, with 15 bases between the two ends. This CDR3 contains 16 residues. Germline V gene sequence: CDR1 MGHRA, CDR2 YSYEKL. The CDR3 here is CASSQEGLSGAETQYF. Written as DNA, the CDR3 is TGCGCCAGCAGCCAAGAAGGCCTTAGTGGGGCAGAGACCCAGTACTTC.

The V call is TRBV30, the J call TRBJ2-1, with 10 bases matching TRBD2. V shed 0 bases, J shed 6 bases, and the junction held 5 bases outside the gene matches. Looked up from germline, CDR1 is GTSNPN and CDR2 is SVGIG (reference sequence). The CDR3 sequence is 15 residues long. CDR3 coding DNA: TGTGCCTGGAGTGTACGGCTAGCGGGAGTCAATGAGCAGTTCTTC. This sequence encodes CAWSVRLAGVNEQFF. The complete variable domain, with remaining parts taken from reference TRBV30 and TRBJ2-1, reads SQTIHQWPATLVQPVGSPLSLECTVEGTSNPNLYWYRQAAGRGLQLLFYSVGIGQISSEVPQNLSASRPQDRQFILSSKKLLLSDSGFYLCAWSVRLAGVNEQFFGPGTRLTVL.

There are a few counts of this clone. J is TRBJ2-5 and V is TRBV7-6; the match to TRBD2 covers 12 bases. Germline CDR1 SGHVS, CDR2 FNYEAQ. V trimming: 4 bases; J trimming: 5 bases; junction bases outside the gene matches: 11. This CDR3 has 17 residues. The CDR3 DNA follows: TGTGCCAGCAGCTCCTACCCTAGCGGGGGGGCGGATGAGACCCAGTACTTC. Amino acid sequence: CASSSYPSGGADETQYF.

The genes are TRBV5-1 and TRBJ2-4, with D possibly matching TRBD2 (6 bases). CDR3 length equals 18 residues. Germline assignment: CDR1 SGHRS and CDR2 YFSETQ. V lost 0 bases to trimming and J lost 0 bases, with 16 bases between them. The CDR3 region has the DNA TGCGCCAGCAGCTTGGGGGGGGTATCGCCACTAGCCAAAAACATTCAGTACTTC. As protein: CASSLGGVSPLAKNIQYF. The entire variable domain, with the rest obtained from reference TRBV5-1 and TRBJ2-4, is as follows: KAGVTQTPRYLIKTRGQQVTLSCSPISGHRSVSWYQQTPGQGLQFLFEYFSETQRNKGNFPGRFSGRQFSNSRSEMNVSTLELGDSALYLCASSLGGVSPLAKNIQYFGAGTRLSVL.

The rearrangement uses TRBV11-2 and TRBJ2-5, with 9 bases fitting TRBD2. The CDR3 covers 17 residues. The V and J ends lost 5 bases and 5 bases, in that order; junction bases with no gene match: 15. The V gene's germline CDR1 is SGHAT and CDR2 FQNNGV. CDR3 region: CASSTYPEREVRETQYF. CDR3 sequence (DNA): TGTGCCAGCAGCACTTACCCAGAGCGGGAGGTCCGGGAGACCCAGTACTTC.

The V gene is TRBV4-1, the J gene TRBJ2-5; the D gene is possibly TRBD2 (5 bases). The germline V gene encodes CDR1 MGHRA and CDR2 YSYEKL. Between the trimmed V and J ends, which lost 8 bases and 4 bases, there was a span of 14 bases. CDR3 length equals 13 residues. CDR3 sequence: CASGFLAGETQYF. CDR3 DNA: TGCGCCAGCGGATTTCTGGCGGGAGAGACCCAGTACTTC.

The sample holds one count of this clone. The chain links TRBV6-5 to TRBJ2-5; tentatively, D is TRBD2 (5 bases). Trimming removed 2 bases from V and 5 bases from J, with 9 bases in between. In germline, CDR1 is MNHEY, CDR2 SVGAGI. The CDR3 is made up of 13 amino acids. This CDR3 is CASSYNRGETQYF. CDR3 nucleotide sequence: TGTGCCAGCAGTTACAATAGAGGGGAGACCCAGTACTTC.

The chain has TRBV7-3 and TRBJ2-7; TRBD2 matches 7 bases. This CDR3 region has 13 residues. The V and J ends lost 1 base and 6 bases, in that order; junction bases with no gene match: 3. CDR1 and CDR2 (germline): SGHTA, FQGTGA. CDR3: CASSLNPGGEQYF. The DNA for the CDR3 is TGTGCCAGCAGCTTAAATCCGGGGGGCGAGCAGTACTTC.

This chain joins TRBV9 and TRBJ2-1; a possible D gene is TRBD1 (6 bases). In germline, CDR1 is SGDLS, CDR2 YYNGEE. Deletions cut 0 bases from V and 7 bases from J, with 11 bases between. This CDR3 has 14 residues. The CDR3 is CASSVDSRGNEQFF. The DNA of the CDR3 is TGTGCCAGCAGCGTAGATAGTAGGGGGAATGAGCAGTTCTTC.

The rearrangement joins TRBV18 to TRBJ1-2, with D possibly being TRBD1 (5 bases). Trimming pared 6 bases from V and 6 bases from J, leaving 17 bases between. Germline lookup yields CDR1 KGHSH and CDR2 LQKENI. The CDR3 sequence is 14 residues long. CDR3: CASSTSGGRHGYTF. DNA of the CDR3: TGTGCCAGCTCCACGTCGGGGGGAAGGCATGGCTACACCTTC.

This clone appeared once. The chain recombines TRBV27 with TRBJ2-1, with 8 bases matching TRBD2. Germline loops: CDR1 MNHEY, CDR2 SMNVEV (reference sequence). The CDR3 runs to 16 residues. J lost 7 bases, V lost 2 bases, and 10 bases had no gene match. CDR3 protein: CASSLIGRAFLNEQFF. CDR3 DNA: TGTGCCAGCAGTTTAATCGGGAGGGCCTTTTTGAATGAGCAGTTCTTC.

This chain joins TRBV5-1 and TRBJ1-1; TRBD1 is a possible D gene (5 bases). The CDR3 sequence is 13 residues long. The V gene lost 4 bases and the J gene lost 5 bases, with 12 bases spanning the gap. The V gene's germline CDR1 is SGHRS and CDR2 YFSETQ. CDR3 bases: TGCGCCAGCAGCCAGGGACTGGGGACTGAAGCTTTCTTT. As protein: CASSQGLGTEAFF.

The chain carries TRBV11-2 and TRBJ1-5; the D is unclear. The germline V and J ends were trimmed by 2 bases and 4 bases, with 6 bases remaining between them. This CDR3 region has 13 residues. Germline CDR1 reads SGHAT; CDR2 reads FQNNGV. The CDR3 sequence: CASSLSVNQPQHF. The CDR3 DNA reads TGTGCCAGCAGCTTATCCGTGAATCAGCCCCAGCATTTT.

The V call is TRBV7-9, the J call TRBJ1-1; D is perhaps TRBD1 (5 bases). The V end was cut by 0 bases, the J end by 1 base, with 15 bases between. Germline loops: CDR1 SEHNR, CDR2 FQNEAQ (reference sequence). The CDR3 consists of 17 residues. The CDR3 sequence is CASSLAGGMRGNTEAFF. The DNA of the CDR3 is TGTGCCAGCAGCTTAGCGGGGGGGATGCGTGGGAACACTGAAGCTTTCTTT.

This chain connects TRBV4-3 to TRBJ2-1; D is ambiguous. Trimming took off 0 bases at V and 2 bases at J, with 14 bases between the two ends. Germline CDR1 and CDR2: LGHNA and YSLEER. The CDR3 runs to 17 residues. The CDR3 region is CASSQEYGLPPYNEQFF. The CDR3 DNA is TGCGCCAGCAGCCAAGAATACGGGTTGCCCCCCTACAATGAGCAGTTCTTC.

V usage is TRBV10-2 and J usage is TRBJ2-7; a possible D gene is TRBD2 (5 bases). The germline CDR1 and CDR2 sequences are WSHSY and SAAADI. This CDR3 has 14 amino acids. Trimming left V 6 bases short and J 1 base short, with 13 bases between. CDR3 in DNA: TGCGCCAGCAGCGACCCCGGACTGTCCTACGAGCAGTACTTC. Translation: CASSDPGLSYEQYF.

The chain employs TRBV7-8 and TRBJ1-2; TRBD1 aligns across 8 bases. Germline CDR1 is SGHVS and CDR2 is FQNEAQ. J lost 7 bases, V lost 2 bases, and 21 bases had no gene match. The length of the CDR3 is 19 residues. CDR3 bases: TGTGCCAGCAGCTTAAAGGCAGGGGGCAGAAGGAGGGACTACGCTGGCTACACCTTC. Encoded protein: CASSLKAGGRRRDYAGYTF.

The CDR3 DNA is TGTGCCAGCAGTTTCCTGACAGTCTCTGGAAACACCATATATTTT. It codes for CASSFLTVSGNTIYF. The chain has TRBV6-6 and TRBJ1-3; maybe TRBD1 (5 bases). V was pared by 4 bases and J by 0 bases, with 10 bases between. Germline CDR1 is MNHNY and CDR2 is SVGAGI (reference sequence). The length of the CDR3 is 15 residues.